A selection of T cell receptor beta chains follows, all from one sample in a study of T cell responses to AZD1222 COVID-19 vaccine. Measured with immunoSEQ multiplex PCR; TCRdb has only the in-frame clones, and not every one. The table records about 150,000 clones, 84% of them present only once. The sample consisted of peripheral blood, taken on day 0 of AZD1222 vaccination. The receptors here all came from an adult in good health. CDR3s include the opening cysteine and the closing phenylalanine or tryptophan. A D gene is named only where the DNA matches it firmly. Part of the rows lack a size; the others show once, few, many or a class for expanded clones.

d_gene | j_gene | v_gene | abundance | CDR3nt | CDR3aa
TRBD2 | TRBJ2-1 | TRBV3-1/TRBV3-2 | few | TGTGCCAGCAGCCCCCCGGGACTACGCTCCTACAATGAGCAGTTCTTC | CASSPPGLRSYNEQFF
NA | TRBJ1-5 | TRBV3-1/TRBV3-2 | NA | TGTGCCAGCAGTCTCCCCGGTGATCAGCCCCAGCATTTT | CASSLPGDQPQHF
TRBD1 | TRBJ2-1 | TRBV15 | NA | TGTGCCACCAGCAGAGATAAGGGGACAGGGTCCAATGAGCAGTTCTTC | CATSRDKGTGSNEQFF
TRBD1 | TRBJ2-3 | TRBV19 | NA | TGTGCCAGTGGATCGGGACAGTATAGCACAGATACGCAGTATTTT | CASGSGQYSTDTQYF
NA | TRBJ2-7 | TRBV27 | once | TGTGCCAGCAGTTCCCGAGCGACCACAGGGTCCCGCGAGCAGTACTTC | CASSSRATTGSREQYF
NA | TRBJ1-2 | TRBV5-1 | NA | TGCGCCAGCAGCTTGATAATGAACACTAACTATGGCTACACCTTC | CASSLIMNTNYGYTF
TRBD1 | TRBJ1-2 | TRBV6-5 | NA | TGTGCCAGCAGGGGGACAGGGGACTCTAACTATGGCTACACCTTC | CASRGTGDSNYGYTF
NA | TRBJ1-1 | TRBV28 | NA | TGTGCCAGCAGCCAACCCGGGACTCTCAAACGCGAAGCTTTCTTT | CASSQPGTLKREAFF
TRBD1 | TRBJ1-1 | TRBV27 | NA | TGTGCCAGCAGCCTAAGACAGGGTAGCACTGAAGCTTTCTTT | CASSLRQGSTEAFF
NA | TRBJ2-1 | TRBV12-3/TRBV12-4 | NA | TGTGCCAGCAGTTTATCGGGACAAAATGAGCAGTTCTTC | CASSLSGQNEQFF
NA | TRBJ1-2 | TRBV29-1 | NA | TGCAGCGTCGCCCGGGACCCGAATAACTATGGCTACACCTTC | CSVARDPNNYGYTF
NA | TRBJ1-1 | TRBV30 | NA | TGTGCCTGGAGTGTACAAGGGACTACTGAAGCTTTCTTT | CAWSVQGTTEAFF
TRBD1 | TRBJ1-2 | TRBV6-1 | NA | TGTGCCAGCAGTGAGGGGGACAGCAAAATCTATGGCTACACCTTC | CASSEGDSKIYGYTF
NA | TRBJ1-6 | TRBV7-9 | NA | TGTGCCAGCAGACCCCTGGACAGTTCCTATAATTCACCCCTCCACTTT | CASRPLDSSYNSPLHF
NA | TRBJ1-5 | TRBV4-1 | once | TGCGCCAGCAGCCCCCCGGACGGGAATCAGCCCCAGCATTTT | CASSPPDGNQPQHF
TRBD1 | TRBJ1-1 | TRBV12-3/TRBV12-4 | NA | TGTGCCAGCAGCTGGGACAGGAACACTGAAGCTTTCTTT | CASSWDRNTEAFF
NA | TRBJ2-1 | TRBV7-8 | NA | TGTGCCAGCAGCTTCGAGCCGGGACGGGAAAGTGAGCAGTTCTTC | CASSFEPGRESEQFF
NA | TRBJ2-7 | TRBV12-3/TRBV12-4 | NA | TGTGCCAGCAACGGGCAAGGTGGGGAGCAGTACTTC | CASNGQGGEQYF
NA | TRBJ2-3 | TRBV28 | NA | TGTGCCAGCAGCTTACCGGGGTCGTCGGCAGATACGCAGTATTTT | CASSLPGSSADTQYF
NA | TRBJ1-4 | TRBV2 | NA | TGTGCCAGCACCACGGGGTACAGGGAGGGTAATGAAAAACTGTTTTTT | CASTTGYREGNEKLFF
TRBD1 | TRBJ1-2 | TRBV3-1/TRBV3-2 | NA | TGTGCCAGCAGCCCAGACAGGGGAGTAGGGTATGGCTACACCTTC | CASSPDRGVGYGYTF
TRBD1 | TRBJ1-6 | TRBV6-5 | NA | TGTGCCAGCAGCTTCGACAGGGCGGGTTCACCCCTCCACTTT | CASSFDRAGSPLHF
NA | TRBJ1-5 | TRBV3-1/TRBV3-2 | once | TGTGCCAGCAGCCCTGACTGGACCAATCAGCCCCAGCATTTT | CASSPDWTNQPQHF
NA | TRBJ2-1 | TRBV3-1/TRBV3-2 | NA | TGTGCCAGCAGTCCGGTCGGGGGCTCTCTAATTGACAATGAGCAGTTCTTC | CASSPVGGSLIDNEQFF
TRBD1 | TRBJ1-1 | TRBV5-6 | NA | TGTGCCAGCAGCCTACGAACTGGACAGGGGGACACTGAAGCTTTCTTT | CASSLRTGQGDTEAFF
NA | TRBJ1-1 | TRBV6-2/TRBV6-3 | NA | TGTGCCAGCAGTTACGCTTTGACGAACACTGAAGCTTTCTTT | CASSYALTNTEAFF
NA | TRBJ2-1 | TRBV7-3 | NA | TGTGCCAGCAGCCCCCCTTTTGGGAGTTCCTCCTACAATGAGCAGTTCTTC | CASSPPFGSSSYNEQFF
NA | TRBJ1-2 | TRBV24-1 | NA | TGTGCCACCCTGGGGCTCGGGGGGCATGGCTACACCTTC | CATLGLGGHGYTF
TRBD2 | TRBJ2-2 | TRBV19 | NA | TGTGCCAGTAGTTCTTCGAGCGGGGGAGGCACCGGGGAGCTGTTTTTT | CASSSSSGGGTGELFF
NA | TRBJ2-3 | TRBV2 | few | TGTGCCAGCATCCAGGCTCCCTCCCACACAGATACGCAGTATTTT | CASIQAPSHTDTQYF
NA | TRBJ1-1 | TRBV6-4 | NA | TGTGCCAGCAGTGAACAGAGGAACACTGAAGCTTTCTTT | CASSEQRNTEAFF
NA | TRBJ1-5 | TRBV30 | NA | TGTGCCTGGAGTGTAGGGAGCAATCAGCCCCAGCATTTT | CAWSVGSNQPQHF
NA | TRBJ2-1 | TRBV5-4 | NA | TGTGCCAGCAGCCGTGTGGTGGGGACAACCTACAATGAGCAGTTCTTC | CASSRVVGTTYNEQFF
NA | TRBJ1-2 | TRBV5-8 | NA | TGTGCCAGCAGCCCTTGGACCCCCAATGACTATGGCTACACCTTC | CASSPWTPNDYGYTF
NA | TRBJ1-5 | TRBV27 | NA | TGTGCCAGCAGTTTATCGAACGGACGGGGTCAGCCCCAGCATTTT | CASSLSNGRGQPQHF
NA | TRBJ1-1 | TRBV4-1 | NA | TGCGCCAGCAGCCAAGATCATACGGCACCAGTGGGGACTGAAGCTTTCTTT | CASSQDHTAPVGTEAFF
TRBD1 | TRBJ1-1 | TRBV2 | few | TGTGCCAGCAGCCACTACAAGGGACAGCGTGAAGCTTTCTTT | CASSHYKGQREAFF
NA | TRBJ1-5 | TRBV2 | NA | TGTGCCAGCAGGGACCCCAATCAGCCCCAGCATTTT | CASRDPNQPQHF
NA | TRBJ2-7 | TRBV6-5 | NA | TGTGCCAGCACAACCGGGACTTCGAACTACGAGCAGTACTTC | CASTTGTSNYEQYF
NA | TRBJ1-1 | TRBV7-9 | NA | TGTGCCAGCAGCTATGGGGGTCTGAACACTGAAGCTTTCTTT | CASSYGGLNTEAFF
TRBD1 | TRBJ2-7 | TRBV6-6 | few | TGTGCCAGCAGCCCATCCCGACAGGGAATCTACGAGCAGTACTTC | CASSPSRQGIYEQYF
NA | TRBJ1-5 | TRBV27 | few | TGTGCCAGCAGTCCCGATTTAGCCAATCAGCCCCAGCATTTT | CASSPDLANQPQHF
NA | TRBJ1-6 | TRBV25-1 | NA | TGTGCCAGCAGGGTCGACTACAATAATTCACCCCTCCACTTT | CASRVDYNNSPLHF
TRBD1 | TRBJ1-6 | TRBV7-8 | NA | TGTGCCAGCAGCTTAATGGGACAGGGGGTCTCACCCCTCCACTTT | CASSLMGQGVSPLHF
TRBD1 | TRBJ1-1 | TRBV6-5 | NA | TGTGCCAGCAGTTCCAGGGGGCGAAGGACTGAAGCTTTCTTT | CASSSRGRRTEAFF
TRBD1 | TRBJ1-4 | TRBV5-1 | NA | TGCGCCAGCAGTTCCGGGACAGGGGTTGAAAAACTGTTTTTT | CASSSGTGVEKLFF